The rows below give T cell receptor beta chains drawn from one sample of a study of T cells expressing NK-cell markers. Using the 5' RACE reads, TCRdb records one entry per CDR3 protein without DNA. The clone table shows approximately 460,000 distinct CDR3 sequences, with the ten largest holding under 7.5%. The sample was blood T cells: a sorted CD56 or NKG2C T cell subset, CD4+ or CD8+ T cells, or bulk PBMC T cells (not recorded which). Receptors originate from a woman between 18 and 70 years old in good health. CDR3s include the opening cysteine and the closing phenylalanine or tryptophan.

len | j_gene | v_gene | CDR3aa
16 | TRBJ2-3 | TRBV12-3/TRBV12-4 | CASSSGLADLTDTQYF
14 | TRBJ1-5 | TRBV5-6 | CASSSTGAFQPQHF
15 | TRBJ2-3 | TRBV20-1 | CSASASGRGTDTQYF
14 | TRBJ2-5 | TRBV29-1 | CSVGGLAGTETQYF
16 | TRBJ2-7 | TRBV6-5 | CASSYSPGTSGYEQYF
16 | TRBJ2-3 | TRBV20-1 | CSARQLGQGASDTQYF
12 | TRBJ1-4 | TRBV15 | CATSGQGEKLFF
14 | TRBJ1-2 | TRBV2 | CASQPRTGNYGYTF
15 | TRBJ1-1 | TRBV7-2 | CASSTSPGVVTEAFF
15 | TRBJ2-1 | TRBV20-1 | CSAAPPTGSYNEQFF
14 | TRBJ2-1 | TRBV2 | CASRLGQGTHEQFF
17 | TRBJ2-3 | TRBV4-2 | CASSQAQGATSTDTQYF
15 | TRBJ1-4 | TRBV20-1 | CSATVVVPTNEKLFF
14 | TRBJ2-1 | TRBV28 | CASSRLGGYNEQFF
18 | TRBJ2-3 | TRBV11-2 | CASSRTAGRLAGTDTQYF
12 | TRBJ1-1 | TRBV11-2 | CASSLGTVEAFF
14 | TRBJ1-2 | TRBV27 | CASSLSVGSYGYTF
13 | TRBJ1-1 | TRBV27 | CASSHAPSIRAFF
11 | TRBJ1-2 | TRBV29-1 | CSVLSSYGYTF
14 | TRBJ2-7 | TRBV4-1 | CASSPPGPAYEQYF
16 | TRBJ2-4 | TRBV7-8 | CASSLFSGLPLDIQYF
17 | TRBJ2-3 | TRBV28 | CASRNPGYSDILDTQYF
14 | TRBJ2-5 | TRBV7-9 | CASSLVGTGETQYF
12 | TRBJ2-7 | TRBV11-1 | CASSRDGSEQYF
16 | TRBJ1-1 | TRBV27 | CASSLRNRGVGTEAFF
13 | TRBJ2-7 | TRBV4-1 | CASSQQTEYEQYF
15 | TRBJ2-1 | TRBV28 | CASSPRPAGYNEQFF
16 | TRBJ1-1 | TRBV28 | CASSQERGQGKGEAFF
18 | TRBJ1-1 | TRBV7-3 | CASSFFPGTPRVGTEAFF
14 | TRBJ2-1 | TRBV5-1 | CASSWGGTNNEQFF
16 | TRBJ2-1 | TRBV20-1 | CSARDTSGGSYNEQFF
15 | TRBJ2-5 | TRBV7-2 | CASSSRLAGKETQYF
12 | TRBJ1-2 | TRBV19 | CATTDRGNGYTF